This TCR beta chain was sequenced in a study of response to subunit inactivated influenza vaccine. Study-wide results and limits: Authors suggested seasonal influenza vaccinations each recruit few new T cells.

The germline V gene encodes CDR1 SGHRS and CDR2 YFSETQ. The CDR3 runs 13 residues. TCRdb used MiXCR to reprocess the RT-PCR reads, holding one entry per CDR3 protein. Among hundreds of thousands of distinct CDR3 sequences, about 15% were seen once, and the ten largest hold 6.5% to 8%. This clonotype was found a few times. No antigen is known for it. This may stem from a read error, because a much larger clone lies one nucleotide away. The receptor comes from a man between 50 and 59 years old who received an inactivated influenza vaccine. The sequencing here drew on PBMCs from blood, taken 14 to 15 days before vaccination. The V call is TRBV5-1, the J call TRBJ2-7; 9 bases map to TRBD1. CDR3 in amino acids: CASRQGQGYEHYF. The CDR3 DNA follows: TGCGCCAGCAGGCAGGGACAGGGCTACGAGCATTACTTC.